This T cell receptor beta chain was documented in a study of T-cell reconstitution after alpha-beta-depleted transplantation in children. This clonotype was counted ten times or more. What it binds is not known. Study findings and constraints: At the one-year point after transplant, T-cell counts and TCRbeta diversity were found to come mostly from T cells that had been newly produced. Several hundred graft clones that had expanded were reportedly the source of alpha-beta T cells about two months after transplant. There were some patients whose high TCRbeta diversity at day 60 came from surviving recipient T cells and thymic progenitors.

Germline loops: CDR1 LNHDA, CDR2 SQIVND (reference sequence). CDR3 length: 9 amino acids. V was clipped by 10 bases and J by 6 bases, with 4 bases between them. Unique molecular identifiers were used in preparing the TCRbeta library. In TCRdb, the PCR reads were re-called with MiXCR into one record per CDR3 protein. Among about 260,000 distinct CDR3 sequences listed, roughly 10% were seen once. This TCR came from a male patient between 2 and 15 years old who had a stem cell transplant for chronic granulomatous disease, so the T cells may come from the graft donor. Here the sequenced sample was peripheral blood, taken 180 days after TCRalphabeta/CD19-depleted stem cell transplant. This chain joins TRBV19 and TRBJ2-1, with D hard to call. In DNA, the CDR3 is TGTGCCATATTCAATGAGCAGTTCTTC. This translates into CAIFNEQFF.